The 29 T cell receptor beta chains below were found in one sample sequenced in a study of blood T cell repertoires in COVID-19. The protocol was immunoSEQ multiplex PCR, while the TCRdb copy is restricted to in-frame clones and leaves out a portion. The sample lists some 42,000 clones, about 87% occurring once. Sample: peripheral blood. The receptors derive from a human donor in a cohort sampled during active COVID-19.

The chain employs TRBV5-5 and TRBJ1-3; 8 bases fit TRBD1. Per germline, CDR1 SGHKS and CDR2 YYEKEE (reference sequence). The ends lost 0 bases at V and 1 base at J; junction bases unmatched: 6. The CDR3 extends over 17 amino acids. DNA for the CDR3: TGTGCCAGCAGCTTGGAAGCAGGGGGCCGGTCTGGAAACACCATATATTTT. This codes for CASSLEAGGRSGNTIYF.

The rearrangement uses TRBV4-3 and TRBJ2-7; 7 positions agree with TRBD2. The CDR3 is 17 residues long. Germline V gives CDR1 LGHNA, CDR2 YSLEER. V trimming: 3 bases; J trimming: 3 bases; junction bases outside the gene matches: 14. Written as DNA, the CDR3 is TGCGCCAGCAGCCAGGAAGGGAGGGGAAACCGGGTCTACGAGCAGTACTTC. Encoded protein: CASSQEGRGNRVYEQYF.

The chain carries TRBV24-1 and TRBJ1-6; tentatively, D is TRBD1 (6 bases). Per germline, CDR1 KGHDR and CDR2 SFDVKD. The CDR3 spans 19 residues. Trimming removed 0 bases from V and 4 bases from J, with 18 bases in between. CDR3 in amino acids: CATSDLGVGGAFYNSPLHF. In nucleotides, the CDR3 is TGTGCCACCAGTGATTTGGGGGTTGGGGGGGCGTTTTATAATTCACCCCTCCACTTT.

The genes are TRBV2 and TRBJ1-1, with 8 bases fitting TRBD1. Trimming removed 6 bases from V and 6 bases from J; junction bases left unmatched: 9. From germline, CDR1 is SNHLY and CDR2 FYNNEI. The CDR3 sequence is 14 residues long. The CDR3 region is CASRIGQGFAEAFF. CDR3 DNA sequence: TGTGCCAGCAGAATCGGACAGGGTTTCGCTGAAGCTTTCTTT.

In nucleotides, the CDR3 is TGTGCCAGCAGCCAAGAGTGGACAGCTAATTCACCCCTCCACTTT. The encoded protein is CASSQEWTANSPLHF. V usage is TRBV4-2 and J usage is TRBJ1-6, with a weak D call TRBD1 (6 bases). The CDR3 has 15 amino acids. Germline CDR1 reads LGHNA; CDR2 reads YNFKEQ. V was cut by 0 bases and J by 6 bases, with 9 bases left in between.

This chain uses TRBV24-1 with TRBJ2-3; no clear D gene. The CDR3 runs 14 residues. Looked up from germline, CDR1 is KGHDR and CDR2 is SFDVKD. V shed 5 bases and J shed 1 base, with 9 bases lying between them. The CDR3 sequence is CATSGYPGTDTQYF. DNA for the CDR3: TGTGCCACCAGTGGCTATCCGGGCACAGATACGCAGTATTTT.

J is TRBJ1-1 and V is TRBV5-6; D perhaps matches TRBD1 (5 bases). CDR3 length: 13 residues. CDR1 and CDR2 (germline): SGHDT, YYEEEE. The V end was cut by 0 bases, the J end by 10 bases, with 13 bases between. The CDR3 DNA sequence: TGTGCCAGCAGCTTGGCGGGGGGGAGTGTAGCTTTCTTT. This sequence encodes CASSLAGGSVAFF.

This clone was detected once. The chain couples TRBV3-1 (or the pseudogene TRBV3-2) to TRBJ2-3, with D hard to call. The CDR3 consists of 11 residues. Germline V CDR1 and CDR2: LGHDT, YNNKEL (reference sequence). Trimming cost V 5 bases and J 2 bases, with 2 bases left between them. The CDR3 nucleotides are TGTGCCAGCAGCTACACAGATACGCAGTATTTT. This translates into CASSYTDTQYF.

This rearrangement joins TRBV30 to TRBJ2-7; the D gene is possibly TRBD2 (7 bases). This CDR3 is built from 18 residues. V shed 1 base and J shed 2 bases, with 24 bases lying between them. Per the germline V gene, CDR1 is GTSNPN and CDR2 is SVGIG (reference sequence). CDR3 bases: TGTGCCTGGAGTGGGTCCCGGGACCCGCGGGGGCACCCCTACGAGCAGTACTTC. It specifies CAWSGSRDPRGHPYEQYF.

The CDR3 sequence: CATGAGGPRSPLHF. The CDR3 DNA is TGTGCCACGGGGGCAGGGGGCCCGAGATCACCCCTCCACTTT. The chain combines TRBV19 with TRBJ1-6, with TRBD1 matching over 8 bases. CDR3 length equals 14 residues. The ends lost 10 bases at V and 10 bases at J; junction bases unmatched: 12. CDR1 is LNHDA and CDR2 is SQIVND in the germline V gene (reference sequence). Combining the CDR3 with reference TRBV19 and TRBJ1-6 gives the whole variable domain DGGITQSPKYLFRKEGQNVTLSCEQNLNHDAMYWYRQDPGQGLRLIYYSQIVNDFQKGDIAEGYSVSREKKESFPLTVTSAQKNPTAFYLCATGAGGPRSPLHFGNGTRLTVT.

The DNA for the CDR3 is TGTGCCACCAGCTCCAGACAGCTAGCCAAAAACATTCAGTACTTC. Amino acid sequence: CATSSRQLAKNIQYF. The chain uses TRBV15 and TRBJ2-4; D possibly corresponds to TRBD1 (5 bases). Germline V gene sequence: CDR1 LNHNV, CDR2 YYDKDF (reference sequence). The CDR3 is made up of 15 amino acids. V shed 5 bases and J shed 0 bases, with 11 bases lying between them. Based on the CDR3 plus reference TRBV15 and TRBJ2-4, the full variable domain is DAMVIQNPRYQVTQFGKPVTLSCSQTLNHNVMYWYQQKSSQAPKLLFHYYDKDFNNEADTPDNFQSRRPNTSFCFLDIRSPGLGDTAMYLCATSSRQLAKNIQYFGAGTRLSVL.

The CDR3 nucleotides are TGTGCCAGCAGTGAAGACAGATGGCAGCCCCAGCATTTT. Translated: CASSEDRWQPQHF. V gene TRBV6-1 combines with J gene TRBJ1-5; D remains ambiguous. The CDR3 has 13 amino acids. V shed 1 base and J shed 7 bases, with 8 bases lying between them. CDR1 MNHNS and CDR2 SASEGT come from the germline V gene.

This sequence joins TRBV5-4 and TRBJ2-7; a weak D match, TRBD1 (5 bases). In germline, CDR1 is SGHNT, CDR2 YYREEE (reference sequence). This CDR3 has 15 residues. V lost 1 base, J lost 0 bases, and 11 bases lay in between. Here the CDR3 reads CASSLPTVSSYEQYF. The CDR3 bases are TGTGCCAGCAGCTTGCCGACAGTTTCCTCCTACGAGCAGTACTTC.

J is TRBJ1-6 and V is TRBV4-1; possible D gene TRBD1, 5 bases. Trimming left V 1 base short and J 1 base short, with 23 bases between. CDR3 size: 21 residues. CDR1 and CDR2 (germline): MGHRA, YSYEKL. The CDR3 DNA is TGCGCCAGCAGCCAAGTAGCCCAGCCAGCCCCAGGGTGGTCCTATAATTCACCCCTCCACTTT. Its protein product is CASSQVAQPAPGWSYNSPLHF.

This clone was recorded once. The chain recombines TRBV24-1 with TRBJ2-1; D possibly corresponds to TRBD1 (7 bases). Trimming cost V 6 bases and J 8 bases, with 16 bases left between them. CDR3 length equals 14 residues. CDR1 and CDR2 (germline): KGHDR, SFDVKD. The CDR3 protein is CATSSGGSFYEQFF. CDR3 DNA: TGTGCCACCAGTTCAGGGGGGTCCTTTTATGAGCAGTTCTTC.

The rearrangement uses TRBV19 and TRBJ1-5; the D gene is possibly TRBD1 (5 bases). The V and J ends lost 7 bases and 1 base respectively, with 14 bases between them. The germline CDR1 and CDR2 sequences are LNHDA and SQIVND (reference sequence). The CDR3 contains 15 residues. CDR3 in amino acids: CASIRQGGSNQPQHF. The CDR3 DNA reads TGTGCCAGTATCCGGCAGGGAGGCAGCAATCAGCCCCAGCATTTT. Full variable domain (outside the CDR3, taken from reference TRBV19 and TRBJ1-5): DGGITQSPKYLFRKEGQNVTLSCEQNLNHDAMYWYRQDPGQGLRLIYYSQIVNDFQKGDIAEGYSVSREKKESFPLTVTSAQKNPTAFYLCASIRQGGSNQPQHFGDGTRLSIL.

This chain uses TRBV2 with TRBJ2-1, with 9 bases matching TRBD1. This CDR3 is 17 amino acids long. The germline V gene encodes CDR1 SNHLY and CDR2 FYNNEI. The J segment lost 8 bases and the V segment lost 2 bases, leaving 13 bases of the junction unmatched. The CDR3 sequence is CASSERPSGTGFYEQFF. Here the CDR3 DNA reads TGTGCCAGCAGTGAACGGCCGTCCGGGACAGGGTTTTATGAGCAGTTCTTC. The variable domain in full, completed from reference TRBV2 and TRBJ2-1, reads EPEVTQTPSHQVTQMGQEVILRCVPISNHLYFYWYRQILGQKVEFLVSFYNNEISEKSEIFDDQFSVERPDGSNFTLKIRSTKLEDSAMYFCASSERPSGTGFYEQFFGPGTRLTVL.

This clone showed up just once. The V gene is TRBV10-3, the J gene TRBJ1-2; 10 positions match TRBD1. V shed 5 bases, J shed 8 bases, and the junction held 8 bases outside the gene matches. Germline values: CDR1 ENHRY, CDR2 SYGVKD. The CDR3 consists of 14 residues. CDR3 in DNA: TGTGCCATCAGTATCGACAGGGGGCTAGGAGGCTACACCTTC. Translating it yields CAISIDRGLGGYTF.

This clone was detected only once. CDR3 sequence: CASSRPNSTSGAHYNEQFF. CDR3 coding DNA: TGTGCCAGCAGCCGCCCAAATTCGACTAGCGGGGCGCACTACAATGAGCAGTTCTTC. This chain uses TRBV3-1 (or the pseudogene TRBV3-2) with TRBJ2-1, with 11 bases lining up with TRBD2. The CDR3 loop spans 19 amino acids. In germline, CDR1 is LGHDT, CDR2 YNNKEL (reference sequence). Unmatched junction bases numbered 14, after V lost 4 bases and J lost 3 bases.

The chain carries TRBV9 and TRBJ2-3; D not resolved. The germline gives CDR1 SGDLS, CDR2 YYNGEE. The CDR3 sequence is 15 residues long. Trimming cost V 2 bases and J 1 base, with 11 bases left between them. The CDR3 region is CASSVRSMRTDTQYF. CDR3 nucleotides: TGTGCCAGCAGCGTCAGGTCCATGCGCACAGATACGCAGTATTTT. The full variable domain, its missing parts supplied by reference TRBV9 and TRBJ2-3, is DSGVTQTPKHLITATGQRVTLRCSPRSGDLSVYWYQQSLDQGLQFLIQYYNGEERAKGNILERFSAQQFPDLHSELNLSSLELGDSALYFCASSVRSMRTDTQYFGPGTRLTVL.

This clone was recorded only once. The CDR3 DNA reads TGTGCCAGCAGCCTAATAGAAGCTACGCAGTATTTT. Protein product: CASSLIEATQYF. This sequence joins TRBV12-3 or TRBV12-4 and TRBJ2-3, with D uncertain. The CDR3 is made up of 12 amino acids. V was trimmed by 6 bases and J by 8 bases, leaving 12 bases between them.

The chain is built from TRBV5-1 and TRBJ2-1, with 8 bases identical to TRBD2. The CDR3 extends over 14 amino acids. CDR1 is SGHRS, CDR2 YFSETQ, per germline. Trimming at V came to 4 bases and at J to 7 bases, leaving 7 bases not matched to a gene. The CDR3 reads CASSDLTSGNEQFF. The CDR3 DNA sequence: TGCGCCAGCAGCGATCTAACTAGCGGAAATGAGCAGTTCTTC.

V usage is TRBV7-9 and J usage is TRBJ2-6; D is uncertain. V gave up 5 bases and J gave up 0 bases, with 14 bases separating them. The CDR3 consists of 17 residues. Germline assignment: CDR1 SEHNR and CDR2 FQNEAQ (reference sequence). The CDR3 DNA sequence: TGTGCCAGCAGCCCCCTGGGCCCATCCTCTGGGGCCAACGTCCTGACTTTC. It yields the protein CASSPLGPSSGANVLTF.

This chain joins TRBV14 and TRBJ2-7; the match to TRBD2 covers 7 bases. J gave up 3 bases and V 2 bases, and 4 bases lay outside the gene matches. Germline CDR1 reads SGHDN; CDR2 reads FVKESK. This CDR3 has 14 residues. The CDR3 loop reads CASSQFGGGYEQYF. The DNA for the CDR3 is TGTGCCAGCAGCCAATTTGGCGGGGGCTACGAGCAGTACTTC.

The chain recombines TRBV28 with TRBJ1-2; 12 bases map to TRBD1. Looked up from germline, CDR1 is MDHEN and CDR2 is SYDVKM. The J segment lost 5 bases and the V segment lost 6 bases, leaving 4 bases of the junction unmatched. The CDR3 has 14 residues. CDR3 amino acids: CASSRDRGLYGYTF. CDR3 bases: TGTGCCAGCAGCCGGGACAGGGGGCTGTATGGCTACACCTTC.

The gene calls are TRBV2 and TRBJ1-5; D is unclear. Germline V gene data show CDR1 as SNHLY and CDR2 as FYNNEI. CDR3 size: 15 residues. V was cut by 5 bases and J by 6 bases, with 17 bases left in between. CDR3 sequence: CASSSEGISGQPQHF. The CDR3 region has the DNA TGTGCCAGCAGTTCAGAAGGAATCTCGGGTCAGCCCCAGCATTTT.

V usage is TRBV7-2 and J usage is TRBJ1-5; 8 nucleotides align to TRBD1. CDR3 length: 16 residues. J was trimmed by 7 bases and V by 1 base; bases with no gene match: 9. Per germline, CDR1 SGHTA and CDR2 FQGNSA. This CDR3 reads CASSLGMTGVGQPQHF. CDR3 DNA: TGTGCCAGCAGCTTAGGCATGACAGGGGTAGGCCAGCCCCAGCATTTT.

The chain couples TRBV7-9 to TRBJ1-1; D possibly corresponds to TRBD1 (5 bases). CDR3 length: 14 residues. V was pared by 5 bases and J by 6 bases, with 16 bases between. The V gene's germline CDR1 is SEHNR and CDR2 FQNEAQ (reference sequence). The CDR3, as DNA: TGTGCCAGCAGCCTCATGAATGGGGACTCTGAAGCTTTCTTT. Its protein is CASSLMNGDSEAFF.

In this sample, this clone turned up once. This CDR3 reads CATSDSTVPGLRDTQYF. Here the CDR3 DNA reads TGTGCCACCAGTGATTCGACAGTTCCCGGCCTTCGAGATACGCAGTATTTT. The chain employs TRBV24-1 and TRBJ2-3, with a tentative D call TRBD1 (5 bases). Trimming took 2 bases from V and 5 from J, leaving 19 bases between them. CDR3 length: 17 amino acids. Germline values: CDR1 KGHDR, CDR2 SFDVKD.